Listed here is a single T cell receptor (beta chain). This specimen belongs to a study of blood T cells in healthy people across ages. Combining a sample-barcoded 5' primer with a J-beta primer mix, a second PCR ran for about 7 to 12 cycles. TCRdb re-called the 5' RACE reads through MiXCR, storing one row per CDR3 protein. The sample has some 920,000 distinct CDR3 sequences, about 51% seen once. The amount of total RNA extracted per sample was at least 6 micrograms. The receptor was isolated from a woman aged 55-69 years in good health. Sequencing was performed on blood.

As DNA, the CDR3 is TGCAGTGCTTTTACAGGGAACTATGGCTACACCTTC. This encodes CSAFTGNYGYTF. The chain has TRBV20-1 and TRBJ1-2, with a weak D call TRBD1 (6 bases). Trimming stripped 5 bases from V and 2 bases from J, with 9 bases between. The CDR3 is made up of 12 amino acids. Germline V gene data show CDR1 as DFQATT and CDR2 as SNEGSKA (reference sequence).